A single T cell receptor beta chain is shown here with its context. This clonotype has only a few counts. Its antigen is not yet known. No quality values exist for individual bases; no much larger clone is one base distant. These data belong to a study of identical twins (dated by TCRdb to about 2016). In the study overall: TCR alpha and beta repertoires from monozygotic twins, unrelated adults of various ages and cord blood were deep-sequenced to test whether fetal clonotypes persist. Replicate twin experiments were performed at different times using different library preparation protocols to rule out contamination. General conclusions and limits of the study: Fewer insertions were carried by abundant cord blood beta clonotypes, a similar but weaker trend appeared in young adult naive repertoires, and no such trend appeared in memory repertoires. In monozygotic twins, recombination models systematically underestimated out-of-frame TCR alpha sharing, but the models matched the sharing seen between unrelated individuals. Out-of-frame TCR alpha sequences shared between twins showed an excess of low generation-probability sequences compared with coincidental sharing between unrelated individuals. Excess twin sharing in beta out-of-frame sequences was weaker because fewer shared sequences lowered the signal-to-noise ratio. Invariant T cells such as MAIT and iNKT could partly confound zero-insertion analyses, although diverse VJ usage argued against such confounding for most clonotypes. Because the same donors could not be followed over many years, the conclusions depended on cross-sectional statistical analysis.

Libraries came from 5' RACE. TCRdb lists the instrument as Illumina HiSeq 2000. A universal primer binding site was added through template switching, and the final cDNA carried a unique molecular identifier so that TCR cDNA molecules could be counted accurately. Specific primers in the conserved constant-segment region were used to synthesize first-strand cDNA for the TCR alpha and beta chains. To control for contamination, each cDNA library was double barcoded with a SMART-Mk sample barcode plus Illumina barcodes. TruSeq adapter sequences and Illumina sample barcodes were added in two successive PCR steps. The Illumina HiSeq platform was used with custom primers to sequence TCR alpha and beta cDNA libraries. The source study handled its data this way. MiGEC processed the raw reads to extract unique molecular identifiers, while MiXCR was used to determine the CDR3 positions. For each individual, recombination models were inferred using an EM algorithm with the repgenHMM and IGoR tools. The analysis of shared clonotypes was done with the tcR package in R, with sharing normalized by the product of cloneset sizes. To study raw recombination without the effects of thymic and clonal selection, out-of-frame nonproductive sequences were analyzed. The public reads were reprocessed in TCRdb via fastp at Q25 and MiXCR, keeping in-frame beta chains. A single entry per CDR3 protein holds the most common genes and DNA from its merged rows. TCRdb's processing, not the authors' own work, is the source of the V and J calls. The sample table shows some 240,000 distinct CDR3 sequences, and over 9.5% are seen once. The ten largest clones capture 10% of the sample.

Only healthy Caucasian donors were included. Miltenyi CD45RO+ enrichment and human naive T-cell isolation kits were used to isolate memory (CD45RO+) and naive T cells from PBMC. Unmatched junction bases come to 12, with V trimmed by 0 bases and J by 3 bases. Counted from cysteine to phenylalanine, this CDR3 has 19 amino acids. The DNA shown is the 57-base CDR3, in frame from base 1. CDR1 and CDR2, looked up from the germline V gene (reference sequence), are DFQATT and SNEGSKA. The material sequenced was memory T cells sorted from blood. This sample's cell subset or site label indicates: CD45RO+ enriched T cells. The rearranged chain carries TRBV20-1 and TRBJ2-5, with 14 central nucleotides matching TRBD2. The TCR was taken from a man in his fifties in good health. The base sequence is TGCAGTGCTAGAGATTGGGGGACTAGCGGGGGCCGGATGAAAGAGACCCAGTACTTC. This gives the protein CSARDWGTSGGRMKETQYF.